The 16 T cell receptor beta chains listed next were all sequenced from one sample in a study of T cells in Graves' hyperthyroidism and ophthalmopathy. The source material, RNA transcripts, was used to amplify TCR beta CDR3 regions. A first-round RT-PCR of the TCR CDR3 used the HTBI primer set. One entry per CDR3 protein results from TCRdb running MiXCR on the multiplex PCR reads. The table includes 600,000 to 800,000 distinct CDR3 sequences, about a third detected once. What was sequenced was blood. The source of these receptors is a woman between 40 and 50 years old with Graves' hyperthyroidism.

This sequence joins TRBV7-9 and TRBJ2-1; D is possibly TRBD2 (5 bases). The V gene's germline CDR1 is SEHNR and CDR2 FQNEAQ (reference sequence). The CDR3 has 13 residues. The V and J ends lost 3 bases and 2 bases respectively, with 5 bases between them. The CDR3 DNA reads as TGTGCCAGCAGCTTGAGGGCCTACAATGAGCAGTTCTTC. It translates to CASSLRAYNEQFF.

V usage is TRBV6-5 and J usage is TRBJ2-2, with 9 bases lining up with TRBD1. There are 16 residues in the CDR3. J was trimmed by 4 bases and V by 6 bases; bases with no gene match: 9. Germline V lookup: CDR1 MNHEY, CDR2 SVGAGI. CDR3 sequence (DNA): TGTGCCAGCAGCCCCGGGACAGGGAGTTTCACCGGGGAGCTGTTTTTT. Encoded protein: CASSPGTGSFTGELFF.

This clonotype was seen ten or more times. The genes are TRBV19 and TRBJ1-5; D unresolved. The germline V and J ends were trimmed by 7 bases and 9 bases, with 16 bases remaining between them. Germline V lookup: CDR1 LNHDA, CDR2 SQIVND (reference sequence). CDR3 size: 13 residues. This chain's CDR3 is CASMVAVRGPQHF. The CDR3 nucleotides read TGTGCCAGTATGGTGGCGGTTCGTGGGCCCCAGCATTTT.

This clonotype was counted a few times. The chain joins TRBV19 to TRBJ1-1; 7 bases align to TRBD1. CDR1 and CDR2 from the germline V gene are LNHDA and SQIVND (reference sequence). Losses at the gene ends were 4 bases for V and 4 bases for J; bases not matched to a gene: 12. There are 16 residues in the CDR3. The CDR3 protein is CASSRGNQGGSTEAFF. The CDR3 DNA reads TGTGCCAGTAGTAGGGGAAACCAGGGGGGATCCACTGAAGCTTTCTTT.

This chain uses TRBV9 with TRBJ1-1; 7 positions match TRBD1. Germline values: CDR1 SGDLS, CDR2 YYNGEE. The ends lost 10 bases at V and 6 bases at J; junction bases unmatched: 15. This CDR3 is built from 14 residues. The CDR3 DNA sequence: TGTGCCGACCGTCGGGAGGGGGCTGGCCCTGAAGCTTTCTTT. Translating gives CADRREGAGPEAFF.

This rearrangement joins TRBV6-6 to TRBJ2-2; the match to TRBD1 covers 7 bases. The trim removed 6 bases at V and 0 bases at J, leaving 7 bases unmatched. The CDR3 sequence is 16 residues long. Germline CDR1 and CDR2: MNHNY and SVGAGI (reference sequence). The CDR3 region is CASRLLTGSNTGELFF. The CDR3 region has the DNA TGTGCCAGCAGACTCCTGACAGGGTCGAACACCGGGGAGCTGTTTTTT.

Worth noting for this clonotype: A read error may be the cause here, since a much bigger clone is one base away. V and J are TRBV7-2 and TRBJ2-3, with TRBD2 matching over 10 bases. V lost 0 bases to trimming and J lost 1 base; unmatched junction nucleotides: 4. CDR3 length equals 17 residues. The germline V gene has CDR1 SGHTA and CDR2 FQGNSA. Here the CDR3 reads CASSLALLAGGTDTQYF. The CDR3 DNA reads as TGTGCCAGCAGCTTAGCGCTCCTAGCGGGGGGCACAGATACGCAGTATTTT.

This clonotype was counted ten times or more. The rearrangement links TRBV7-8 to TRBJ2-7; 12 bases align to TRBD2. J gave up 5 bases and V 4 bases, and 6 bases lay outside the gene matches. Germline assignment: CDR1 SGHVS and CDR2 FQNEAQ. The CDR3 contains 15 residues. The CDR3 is CASSSRLAGAHEQYF. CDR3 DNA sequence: TGTGCCAGCAGCTCGAGACTAGCGGGAGCCCACGAGCAGTACTTC. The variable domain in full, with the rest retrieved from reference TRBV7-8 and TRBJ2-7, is GAGVSQSPRYKVAKRGQDVALRCDPISGHVSLFWYQQALGQGPEFLTYFQNEAQLDKSGLPSDRFFAERPEGSVSTLKIQRTQQEDSAVYLCASSSRLAGAHEQYFGPGTRLTVT.

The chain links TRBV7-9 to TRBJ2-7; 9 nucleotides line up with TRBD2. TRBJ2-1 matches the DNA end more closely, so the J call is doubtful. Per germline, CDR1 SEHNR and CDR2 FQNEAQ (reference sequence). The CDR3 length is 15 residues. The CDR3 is CASSLTGGGGNEQFF. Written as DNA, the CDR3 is TGTGCCAGCAGCCTCACGGGCGGGGGGGGCAATGAGCAGTTCTTC.

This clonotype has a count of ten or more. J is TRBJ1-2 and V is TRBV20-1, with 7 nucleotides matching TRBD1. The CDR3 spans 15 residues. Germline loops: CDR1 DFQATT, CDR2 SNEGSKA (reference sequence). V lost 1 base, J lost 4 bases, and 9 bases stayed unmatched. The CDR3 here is CSARGRQGVSYGYTF. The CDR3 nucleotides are TGCAGTGCTAGAGGTCGACAGGGTGTGAGCTATGGCTACACCTTC.

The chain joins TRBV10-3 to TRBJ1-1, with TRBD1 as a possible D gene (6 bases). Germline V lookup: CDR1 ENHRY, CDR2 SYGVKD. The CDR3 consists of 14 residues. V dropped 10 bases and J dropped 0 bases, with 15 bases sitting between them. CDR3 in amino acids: CASRYREMNTEAFF. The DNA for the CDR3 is TGTGCCAGCAGATACAGGGAGATGAACACTGAAGCTTTCTTT.

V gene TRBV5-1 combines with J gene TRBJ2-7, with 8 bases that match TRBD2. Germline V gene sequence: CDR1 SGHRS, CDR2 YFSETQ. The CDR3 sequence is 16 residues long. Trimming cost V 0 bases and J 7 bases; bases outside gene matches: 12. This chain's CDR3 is CASSLAGGEAYNEQYF. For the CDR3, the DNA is TGCGCCAGCAGCTTGGCGGGAGGGGAAGCCTACAATGAGCAGTACTTC.

The CDR3 is CASSEGTPYGYTF. The CDR3 DNA is TGTGCCAGCAGTGAAGGTACTCCCTATGGCTACACCTTC. The V gene is TRBV6-1, the J gene TRBJ1-2; no clear D. Trimming shortened V by 1 base and J by 4 bases, and 7 bases separated the two germline ends. This CDR3 has 13 amino acids. Germline lookup yields CDR1 MNHNS and CDR2 SASEGT.

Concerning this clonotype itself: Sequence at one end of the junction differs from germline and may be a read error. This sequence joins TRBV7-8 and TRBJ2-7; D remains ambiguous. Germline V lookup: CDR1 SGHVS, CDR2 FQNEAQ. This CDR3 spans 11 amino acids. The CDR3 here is CASSIAPKQYF. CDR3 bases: TGTGCCAGCAGCATAGCACCGAAGCAGTACTTC.

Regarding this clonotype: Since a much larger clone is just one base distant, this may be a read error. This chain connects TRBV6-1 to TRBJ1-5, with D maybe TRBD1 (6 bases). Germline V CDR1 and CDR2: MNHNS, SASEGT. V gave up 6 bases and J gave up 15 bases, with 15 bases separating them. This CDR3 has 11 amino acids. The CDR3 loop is CASRIQGDRHF. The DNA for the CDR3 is TGTGCCAGCAGGATACAGGGAGATCGGCATTTT.

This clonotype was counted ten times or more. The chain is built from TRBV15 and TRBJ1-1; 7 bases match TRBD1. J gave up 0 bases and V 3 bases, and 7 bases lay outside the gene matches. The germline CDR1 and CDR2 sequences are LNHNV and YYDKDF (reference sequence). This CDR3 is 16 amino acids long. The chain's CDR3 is CATSSRDSRLNTEAFF. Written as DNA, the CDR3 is TGTGCCACCAGCAGTCGGGACAGTCGACTGAACACTGAAGCTTTCTTT. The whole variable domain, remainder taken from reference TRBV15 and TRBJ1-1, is DAMVIQNPRYQVTQFGKPVTLSCSQTLNHNVMYWYQQKSSQAPKLLFHYYDKDFNNEADTPDNFQSRRPNTSFCFLDIRSPGLGDTAMYLCATSSRDSRLNTEAFFGQGTRLTVV.